The clone carrying this TCR beta chain appeared a few times. Its antigen remains unidentified. V was trimmed by 0 bases and J by 6 bases, leaving 10 bases between them. Germline loops: CDR1 SGHDT, CDR2 YYEEEE. The CDR3 length is 14 residues. The sample belongs to a study of T cell repertoires in cytomegalovirus infection. Findings and limits, study-wide: Individuals carrying CMV plus the relevant HLA were identified by cumulative frequency of public TCR beta families.

Using its own MiXCR run on the reads, TCRdb lists one record per CDR3 protein. The table has approximately 260,000 distinct CDR3 sequences, 15% to 20% seen once. This TCR was sampled from a human donor in good health (CMV status not recorded). Some clones in this sample may be carry-over from other donors' samples. This chain links TRBV5-6 with TRBJ2-1; D not certain. Sequencing was performed on CD8+ T cells from PBMCs. The CDR3 protein is CASSLEGALNEQFF. In DNA, the CDR3 is TGTGCCAGCAGCTTGGAAGGCGCCCTCAATGAGCAGTTCTTC.